This T cell receptor (beta chain) was recovered during a study of CD8 T cells in Susac syndrome. Overall study results and limits: The authors acknowledged that their TCR sequencing and HLA analysis involved a relatively small number of individuals.

Of note for this clonotype: Its antigen is unidentified.

The CDR3 extends over 15 amino acids. Germline CDR1 is LGHNA and CDR2 is YSLEER. The junction had 11 bases not matched to a gene; V was cut back by 2 bases and J by 10 bases. An input of roughly 0.5 to 1 ug of RNA was subjected to reverse transcription using random hexamers. TCRdb re-derived calls from the immunoSEQ multiplex PCR reads in MiXCR, one entry per CDR3 protein. The sample records about 180,000 distinct CDR3 sequences, approximately 96% being singletons. The V call is TRBV4-3, the J call TRBJ2-1, with 7 bases matching TRBD2. The source of this sequence is a human donor with multiple sclerosis. Sequenced material: CD4+ T cells from PBMCs. The CDR3: CASSQFFPASGEQFF. Here the CDR3 DNA reads TGCGCCAGCAGCCAATTTTTCCCGGCTAGCGGCGAGCAGTTCTTC.